This T cell receptor (beta chain) was observed in a study of early T cells in non-severe SARS-CoV-2 infection. TCRdb reanalysed the 5' RACE reads using MiXCR and keeps one entry per CDR3 protein. Of about 36,000 distinct CDR3 sequences detected, approximately 6.6% appear once; the ten largest clones hold roughly a quarter. The germline V gene has CDR1 LGHDT and CDR2 YNNKEL (reference sequence). V lost 4 bases and J 3 bases, leaving 10 bases between the germline ends. The CDR3 covers 13 residues. This clonotype was seen repeatedly, ten times or more. This chain uses TRBV3-1 with TRBJ2-7; no reliable D call. Sequenced here: whole blood, sampled at baseline. The receptor was derived from an adult who was a healthcare worker with PCR-confirmed SARS-CoV-2 infection or an uninfected control (not recorded which). The CDR3 sequence is CASSPIANYEQYF. The DNA of the CDR3 is TGTGCCAGCAGCCCGATAGCCAACTACGAGCAGTACTTC.